The clone carrying this T cell receptor (beta chain) appeared many times. As yet, its antigen is unknown. This entry belongs to a study of tumor-infiltrating lymphocytes in primary liver carcinoma. Making TCR beta cDNA involved around 500 ng total RNA and a constant-region primer. It was through three nested multiplex PCR rounds of slightly modified ARM-PCR that TCR beta libraries arose. Each of the first two PCR rounds ran approximately 11 cycles with TRBV1-TRBV30 forward and C-beta reverse primers. TCRdb called the multiplex PCR reads again in MiXCR, with one record for every CDR3 protein. This table holds around 210,000 distinct CDR3 sequences, less than 75% found once. The ends were cut back, 5 bases at V and 5 bases at J, with 5 bases in the middle. The CDR3 consists of 11 residues. Notes on the study in general: Lesser overlap characterized tumor-adjacent and tumor-blood pairs relative to tumor region pairs.

Germline DNA was extracted too, while blood RNA derived from unsorted whole blood. The chain is built from TRBV12-3 or TRBV12-4 and TRBJ2-3; no clear D gene. This sequence originates from an older woman with primary liver carcinoma and hepatitis B virus infection. What was sequenced was peripheral blood. The CDR3 coding sequence is TGTGCCAGCAGTGAACAAGATACGCAGTATTTT. Translated: CASSEQDTQYF.